Sequencing of this T cell receptor beta chain was carried out in a study of graft-versus-host responses after intestinal transplantation. Study summary: Transplant recipients had multivisceral, liver-intestinal, or isolated intestinal grafts. The recipients all started with anti-thymocyte globulin induction and then took tacrolimus and steroids for 3 to 4 years. Study observations and caveats: The authors found GvH clones in recipient marrow, some appearing first in ileum or blood.

Only in-frame clones appear in the TCRdb table, and some are missing; sequencing was by immunoSEQ multiplex PCR. The data hold fewer than 45,000 clones, with more than 90% observed a single time. A note on this clone: What it recognizes is unknown.

Sequences were derived from PBMCs, sampled 16 days after intestinal transplant. This receptor was taken from a human patient who received an intestinal transplant, so some T cells may come from the graft donor.

The CDR3 nucleotides are TGTGCCAGCAGCCCCGAACAGGGTCAAGAGACCCAGTACTTC. Translating it yields CASSPEQGQETQYF. This sequence joins TRBV7-8 and TRBJ2-5; possibly TRBD1 for D (6 bases). The V gene's germline CDR1 is SGHVS and CDR2 FQNEAQ. The CDR3 totals 14 residues. V gave up 5 bases and J gave up 2 bases, with 12 bases separating them. Based on the CDR3 plus reference TRBV7-8 and TRBJ2-5, the full variable domain is GAGVSQSPRYKVAKRGQDVALRCDPISGHVSLFWYQQALGQGPEFLTYFQNEAQLDKSGLPSDRFFAERPEGSVSTLKIQRTQQEDSAVYLCASSPEQGQETQYFGPGTRLLVL.